These 17 T cell receptor beta chains share one sample of origin, sequenced in a study of T cells in Graves' hyperthyroidism and ophthalmopathy. It was RNA transcripts that yielded the amplified TCR beta CDR3 regions. A set of HTBI primers served as the primers for a first-round RT-PCR of the TCR CDR3. Each CDR3 protein gets one entry after TCRdb re-called the multiplex PCR reads with MiXCR. The top ten clones hold 15% to 20% of a sample with around 580,000 distinct CDR3 sequences, 16% of them seen once. Sample: blood. The source is a woman between 18 and 29 years old with Graves' hyperthyroidism.

The CDR3 is CASSLGWQDTQYF. CDR3 nucleotide sequence: TGTGCCAGCAGCCTAGGGTGGCAGGATACGCAGTATTTT. This chain links TRBV27 with TRBJ2-3; D ambiguous. Trimming took 6 bases from V and 6 from J, leaving 13 bases between them. Germline V gives CDR1 MNHEY, CDR2 SMNVEV (reference sequence). This CDR3 contains 13 residues.

The chain recombines TRBV2 with TRBJ1-4, with TRBD1 matching 10 bases. CDR1 SNHLY and CDR2 FYNNEI come from the germline V gene. The ends lost 6 bases at V and 8 bases at J; junction bases unmatched: 6. This CDR3 contains 14 residues. The CDR3 protein is CASRLDRGREKLFF. The CDR3 nucleotides are TGTGCCAGCAGGTTGGACAGGGGGAGGGAAAAACTGTTTTTT.

This clonotype was found many times. The rearrangement joins TRBV2 to TRBJ1-2; the D is unclear. Trimming left V 6 bases short and J 8 bases short, with 16 bases between. Germline-derived CDR1 and CDR2 are SNHLY and FYNNEI. The CDR3 consists of 13 residues. CDR3 region: CASSPGGVGGYTF. For the CDR3, the DNA is TGTGCCAGCAGCCCCGGCGGGGTGGGAGGCTACACCTTC.

This clonotype was detected many times. This CDR3 reads CATRTGKGGHNEQFF. CDR3 DNA sequence: TGTGCCACCAGGACCGGCAAAGGGGGACACAATGAGCAGTTCTTC. The chain links TRBV24-1 to TRBJ2-1; tentatively, D is TRBD1 (6 bases). Trimming removed 7 bases from V and 5 bases from J, with 17 bases in between. This CDR3 comprises 15 residues. Per germline, CDR1 KGHDR and CDR2 SFDVKD.

This clonotype was recorded at least ten times. This rearrangement joins TRBV7-2 to TRBJ1-1, with a weak D call TRBD1 (5 bases). Trimming pared 8 bases from V and 4 bases from J, leaving 14 bases between. This CDR3 has 13 amino acids. Germline lookup yields CDR1 SGHTA and CDR2 FQGNSA. CDR3 nucleotide sequence: TGTGCCAGCCTCCCCCGGGGGGGCACTGAAGCTTTCTTT. The encoded protein is CASLPRGGTEAFF.

Remarks on this clonotype: The CDR3 does not close with the conserved phenylalanine or tryptophan, likely indicating a read error. This CDR3 is CASRPGHGTDTQYY. In DNA, the CDR3 is TGTGCCAGCAGGCCGGGACATGGGACAGATACGCAGTATTAT. The chain links TRBV6-2 or TRBV6-3 to TRBJ2-3; perhaps TRBD1 as D (6 bases). The CDR3 contains 14 residues. Germline loops: CDR1 MNHEY, CDR2 SVGEGT. V lost 6 bases to trimming and J lost 3 bases, with 13 bases between them.

This clonotype has a count of ten or more. The chain employs TRBV4-2 and TRBJ2-3; D ambiguous. The germline V and J ends were trimmed by 0 bases and 5 bases, with 18 bases remaining between them. Germline CDR1 reads LGHNA; CDR2 reads YNFKEQ. The CDR3 spans 17 residues. CDR3 protein: CASSQEYRNPWGDTQYF. Here the CDR3 DNA reads TGTGCCAGCAGCCAAGAATACCGAAACCCCTGGGGAGATACGCAGTATTTT.

This clonotype turned up a few times. The chain combines TRBV27 with TRBJ1-4; 9 nucleotides match TRBD1. The CDR3 covers 15 residues. The germline V gene has CDR1 MNHEY and CDR2 SMNVEV (reference sequence). V was pared by 6 bases and J by 6 bases, with 8 bases of the junction left unmatched. The CDR3 DNA sequence: TGTGCCAGCAGACGACGACAGGGGGAATATGAAAAACTGTTTTTT. Translation gives CASRRRQGEYEKLFF.

The chain recombines TRBV20-1 with TRBJ2-5; D gene unclear. The CDR3 spans 12 residues. V was clipped by 3 bases and J by 5 bases, with 10 bases between them. Per germline, CDR1 DFQATT and CDR2 SNEGSKA (reference sequence). Here the CDR3 reads CSASPIQETQYF. In nucleotides, the CDR3 is TGCAGTGCTAGCCCCATTCAGGAGACCCAGTACTTC.

This clonotype was detected ten times or more. CDR3 loop: CASSQTGGDYGYTF. As DNA, the CDR3 is TGTGCCAGCAGTCAAACAGGGGGCGACTATGGCTACACCTTC. The chain couples TRBV2 to TRBJ1-2, with 9 bases fitting TRBD1. Per the germline V gene, CDR1 is SNHLY and CDR2 is FYNNEI. CDR3 length equals 14 residues. J gave up 3 bases and V 5 bases, and 4 bases lay outside the gene matches.

Ten or more counts support this clonotype. At one of its ends the junction is not consistent with the germline gene, which may arise from a read error. The chain couples TRBV29-1 to TRBJ2-7; TRBD1 matches 8 bases. This CDR3 has 13 residues. Germline V gene data show CDR1 as SQVTM and CDR2 as ANQGSEA. In DNA, the CDR3 is TGCAGCGTGGAAGGGGACAGGACATACGAGCAGTACTTC. Its protein product is CSVEGDRTYEQYF.

In this sample, this clonotype turned up many times. The genes are TRBV4-2 and TRBJ1-6, with 11 bases lining up with TRBD1. J was trimmed by 5 bases and V by 0 bases; bases with no gene match: 3. The length of the CDR3 is 17 residues. In germline, CDR1 is LGHNA, CDR2 YNFKEQ. In DNA form, the CDR3 reads TGTGCCAGCAGCCAAGACCAGGGACAGGGGGATAATTCACCCCTCCACTTT. It is translated as CASSQDQGQGDNSPLHF.

This rearrangement joins TRBV19 to TRBJ2-6; D possibly corresponds to TRBD2 (5 bases). With 9 bases removed from V and 1 base from J, the gap between germline ends came to 16 bases. The CDR3 has 16 residues. The germline V gene has CDR1 LNHDA and CDR2 SQIVND (reference sequence). CDR3 amino acids: CASRNAGGSGANVLTF. The CDR3, as DNA: TGTGCCAGCCGAAATGCCGGCGGGTCTGGGGCCAACGTCCTGACTTTC.

This rearrangement joins TRBV6-2 or TRBV6-3 to TRBJ1-1, with a possible D match to TRBD1 (6 bases). The CDR3 is 18 amino acids. Germline-derived CDR1 and CDR2 are MNHEY and SVGEGT. The V end lost 2 bases, the J end lost 7 bases, and 26 bases lay between the germline ends. Here the CDR3 reads CASSYPPYRRDIAFEAFF. The CDR3, as DNA: TGTGCCAGCAGTTACCCCCCATACCGTCGGGACATCGCCTTTGAAGCTTTCTTT.

This clonotype was detected many times. The chain links TRBV15 to TRBJ1-1, with D possibly matching TRBD1 (5 bases). The length of the CDR3 is 15 residues. V was cut by 8 bases and J by 1 base, with 17 bases left in between. The germline V gene encodes CDR1 LNHNV and CDR2 YYDKDF (reference sequence). CDR3 bases: TGTGCCACCTCATGGGACGCCGGGACGAACACTGAAGCTTTCTTT. Protein sequence: CATSWDAGTNTEAFF.

This clonotype occurred many times. The chain links TRBV5-6 to TRBJ1-5, with D perhaps TRBD1 (6 bases). Germline V gene sequence: CDR1 SGHDT, CDR2 YYEEEE. This CDR3 has 15 amino acids. The V and J ends lost 2 bases and 4 bases respectively, with 13 bases between them. Here the CDR3 reads CASSFRGLGNQPQHF. The CDR3 nucleotides read TGTGCCAGCAGCTTCAGGGGTCTGGGAAATCAGCCCCAGCATTTT.

The J gene is TRBJ2-7, the V gene TRBV28, with D possibly TRBD2 on 5 matching bases. The CDR3 consists of 12 residues. V lost 11 bases to trimming and J lost 1 base, with 12 bases between them. Germline V gene lookup returns CDR1 MDHEN and CDR2 SYDVKM. The CDR3 DNA sequence: TGTGCCGGACCAGCGGAGTCCTACGAGCAGTACTTC. It yields the protein CAGPAESYEQYF.